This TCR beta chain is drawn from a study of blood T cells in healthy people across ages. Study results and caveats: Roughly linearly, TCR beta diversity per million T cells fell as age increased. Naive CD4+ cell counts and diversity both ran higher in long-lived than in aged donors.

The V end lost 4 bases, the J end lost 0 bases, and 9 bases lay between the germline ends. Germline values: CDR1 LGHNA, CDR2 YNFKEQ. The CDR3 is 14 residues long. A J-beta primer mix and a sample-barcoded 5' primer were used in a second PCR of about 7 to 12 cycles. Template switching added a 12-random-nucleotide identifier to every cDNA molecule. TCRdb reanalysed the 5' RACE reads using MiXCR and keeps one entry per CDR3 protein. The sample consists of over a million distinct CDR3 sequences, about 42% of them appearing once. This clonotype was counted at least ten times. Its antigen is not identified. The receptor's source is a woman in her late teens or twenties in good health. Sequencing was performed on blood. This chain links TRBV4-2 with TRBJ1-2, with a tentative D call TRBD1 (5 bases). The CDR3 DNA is TGTGCCAGCAGCCCAGACAGCACTAACTATGGCTACACCTTC. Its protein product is CASSPDSTNYGYTF.